This TCR beta chain derives from a study of a mutant IDH1 vaccine in newly diagnosed glioma. Study details: Commencement of vaccination occurred 4-6 weeks following radiotherapy alone, or concurrently with temozolomide cycles. Of treated patients, roughly 62% were men and about 40% women, averaging around 39 years. Pretreatment consisted of radiotherapy, temozolomide, or both, with most receiving both.

This CDR3 region has 10 residues. Germline CDR1 DFQATT, CDR2 SNEGSKA (reference sequence). Trimming took 2 bases from V and 5 from J, leaving 3 bases between them. Time point given: week 35, safety follow-up. All doses held 300 ug of mutant IDH1 20-mer peptide, with topical imiquimod. About this clone: Its target is unknown.

The repertoire was sequenced with immunoSEQ multiplex PCR; TCRdb's copy has only in-frame clones and lacks some. Among over 65,000 clones listed, 80% to 85% were seen once. The sequence was obtained from a man between 18 and 29 years old with glioma. The specimen comprised PBMCs, sampled from a glioma patient whose treatment included an IDH1 peptide vaccine. The V call is TRBV20-1, the J call TRBJ2-5; D is unclear. The CDR3 nucleotides read TGCAGTGCTAGAAGGGAGACCCAGTACTTC. It encodes CSARRETQYF.